Shown below are 18 T cell receptor beta chains from a single sample sequenced in a study of vaccination effects on CD4 cells after COVID-19. Their cognate antigens are unknown. The ViraFEST assay expanded antigen-specific CD4+ T cells with viral peptide pools before sequencing. At the end of about ten days of culture, CD4+ T cells were isolated. Two doses of either BNT162b2 or mRNA-1273 were given to each participant. TCRdb keeps only in-frame clones here, not all; method: immunoSEQ multiplex PCR. This table has approximately 61,000 clones, 73% appearing once. The source material was CD4+ T cells from PBMCs cultured with HCoV-229E spike peptides, sampled after COVID-19 vaccination. These receptors all stem from a human donor who received a COVID-19 vaccine.

The CDR3 DNA reads as TGCGCCAGCAGCCTTCGGGTAGGGGGGAGCACAGATACGCAGTATTTT. This sequence encodes CASSLRVGGSTDTQYF. This chain uses TRBV5-1 with TRBJ2-3, with D possibly being TRBD1 or TRBD2 (6 bases each). CDR1 SGHRS and CDR2 YFSETQ come from the germline V gene. This CDR3 contains 16 residues. V was pared by 4 bases and J by 0 bases, with 15 bases between.

The rearrangement links TRBV10-1 to TRBJ2-1, with a weak D call TRBD2 (5 bases). Trimming left V 3 bases short and J 5 bases short, with 17 bases between. Germline loops: CDR1 WNHNN, CDR2 SYGVQD (reference sequence). CDR3 length: 16 residues. The CDR3: CASSETRVPADNEQFF. CDR3 DNA sequence: TGCGCCAGCAGTGAAACGAGGGTCCCGGCCGACAATGAGCAGTTCTTC.

This chain links TRBV6-2 or TRBV6-3 with TRBJ2-3; perhaps TRBD1 as D (7 bases). The germline CDR1 and CDR2 sequences are MNHEY and SVGEGT. This CDR3 comprises 16 residues. The ends were cut back, 6 bases at V and 0 bases at J, with 16 bases in the middle. CDR3 amino acids: CASSPTSGGSTDTQYF. DNA of the CDR3: TGTGCCAGCAGCCCCACCTCAGGGGGGAGCACAGATACGCAGTATTTT.

This clone has just a few counts. This rearrangement joins TRBV27 to TRBJ2-1; the D gene is possibly TRBD2 (6 bases). The CDR3 consists of 16 residues. V was shortened by 8 bases and J by 9 bases, with 26 bases between the two germline ends. The germline gives CDR1 MNHEY, CDR2 SMNVEV (reference sequence). The CDR3 loop is CASYSIRDSKSGEQFF. CDR3 DNA: TGTGCCAGCTATTCTATCCGGGACTCAAAGTCGGGTGAGCAGTTCTTC.

V and J are TRBV14 and TRBJ2-2; D is unclear. The V and J ends lost 1 base and 7 bases respectively, with 4 bases between them. The CDR3 loop spans 12 amino acids. CDR1 is SGHDN and CDR2 is FVKESK in the germline V gene. The DNA of the CDR3 is TGTGCCAGCAGCCAAGGGATCGGGGAGCTGTTTTTT. As protein: CASSQGIGELFF.

This clone has a single count. V is TRBV20-1 and J is TRBJ1-2; possible D gene TRBD1, 6 bases. Germline CDR1 and CDR2: DFQATT and SNEGSKA (reference sequence). This CDR3 has 9 residues. The CDR3 is CSSGVGYTF. For the CDR3, the DNA is TGCAGCTCAGGGGTAGGCTACACCTTC.

The V and J genes are TRBV6-1 and TRBJ1-6; D call uncertain. The V gene's germline CDR1 is MNHNS and CDR2 SASEGT. The CDR3 totals 14 residues. The V and J ends lost 0 bases and 4 bases respectively, with 4 bases between them. CDR3 sequence reads: CASSEAGYNSPLHF. CDR3 nucleotide sequence: TGTGCCAGCAGTGAAGCAGGGTATAATTCACCCCTCCACTTT.

The rearrangement joins TRBV18 to TRBJ2-1; the D call may be TRBD1 or TRBD2 (6 bases each). The CDR3 has 16 amino acids. Deletions cut 2 bases from V and 3 bases from J, with 14 bases between. The germline CDR1 and CDR2 sequences are KGHSH and LQKENI. CDR3 nucleotide sequence: TGTGCCAGCTCACCAAGGTCCGGGGGCCACTACAATGAGCAGTTCTTC. Its translation is CASSPRSGGHYNEQFF.

CDR3 loop: CASSFRGPHSPEAFF. The CDR3 DNA reads as TGCGCCAGCAGCTTCCGGGGGCCTCATTCCCCTGAAGCTTTCTTT. The V and J genes are TRBV5-1 and TRBJ1-1; possible D gene TRBD1, 6 bases. Germline V gene data show CDR1 as SGHRS and CDR2 as YFSETQ. Trimming cost V 2 bases and J 6 bases, with 17 bases left between them. The CDR3 is 15 amino acids.

This clone was seen only a few times. This rearrangement joins TRBV7-8 to TRBJ2-3, with D possibly TRBD1 on 5 matching bases. V dropped 0 bases and J dropped 8 bases, with 12 bases sitting between them. Germline V gene data show CDR1 as SGHVS and CDR2 as FQNEAQ. CDR3 length: 14 amino acids. CDR3 sequence: CASSLAQGSGTQYF. CDR3 bases: TGTGCCAGCAGCTTAGCCCAGGGTTCGGGTACGCAGTATTTT.

V gene TRBV3-1 (or the pseudogene TRBV3-2) combines with J gene TRBJ2-5; D might be TRBD2 (6 bases). The CDR3 is 13 amino acids. Germline V gives CDR1 LGHDT, CDR2 YNNKEL (reference sequence). Trimming stripped 0 bases from V and 6 bases from J, with 8 bases between. The CDR3 coding sequence is TGTGCCAGCAGCCAAGAACTAGCTAAGACCCAGTACTTC. This gives the protein CASSQELAKTQYF.

The chain has TRBV6-6 and TRBJ2-3; D gene unclear. From germline, CDR1 is MNHNY and CDR2 SVGAGI (reference sequence). The CDR3 covers 15 residues. V was cut by 6 bases and J by 4 bases, with 17 bases left in between. The chain's CDR3 is CASRARPNDADTQYF. The CDR3 DNA follows: TGTGCCAGCAGGGCCCGGCCGAACGATGCAGATACGCAGTATTTT.

V usage is TRBV2 and J usage is TRBJ1-4; 7 bases agree with TRBD1. The germline V gene has CDR1 SNHLY and CDR2 FYNNEI. J was trimmed by 0 bases and V by 7 bases; bases with no gene match: 5. This CDR3 region has 15 residues. CDR3 residues: CASKTGFATNEKLFF. The DNA for the CDR3 is TGTGCCAGCAAGACAGGGTTTGCAACTAATGAAAAACTGTTTTTT.

The V and J genes are TRBV6-2 or TRBV6-3 and TRBJ1-1, with 9 nucleotides matching TRBD1. This CDR3 region has 15 residues. V gave up 4 bases and J gave up 6 bases; unmatched junction bases: 9. Germline-derived CDR1 and CDR2 are MNHEY and SVGEGT. The CDR3 coding sequence is TGTGCCAGCAGTTCCCCCGGGACAGGGACATCTGAAGCTTTCTTT. Translating gives CASSSPGTGTSEAFF.

The chain combines TRBV6-5 with TRBJ1-5; unclear D gene. With 1 base removed from V and 3 bases from J, the gap between germline ends came to 4 bases. Germline values: CDR1 MNHEY, CDR2 SVGAGI. The CDR3 covers 13 residues. CDR3 loop: CASSYWPNQPQHF. CDR3 coding DNA: TGTGCCAGCAGTTACTGGCCCAATCAGCCCCAGCATTTT.

The chain is built from TRBV14 and TRBJ2-4, with 11 bases lining up with TRBD2. In germline, CDR1 is SGHDN, CDR2 FVKESK. J lost 2 bases, V lost 0 bases, and 3 bases had no gene match. This CDR3 region has 17 residues. The CDR3 region has the DNA TGTGCCAGCAGCCAAGATCCTAGCGGGGGGACCAAAAACATTCAGTACTTC. Translated: CASSQDPSGGTKNIQYF.

V and J are TRBV6-4 and TRBJ1-2, with D perhaps matching TRBD1 (5 bases). This CDR3 region has 14 residues. The germline CDR1 and CDR2 sequences are MRHNA and SNTAGT. The germline V and J ends were trimmed by 7 bases and 7 bases, with 19 bases remaining between them. The CDR3, as DNA: TGTGCCAGCATGACGTGGGCAGGGAAAGGTGGCTACACCTTC. Its translation: CASMTWAGKGGYTF.

The J gene is TRBJ2-3, the V gene TRBV18; 8 bases map to TRBD1. V lost 6 bases to trimming and J lost 3 bases; unmatched junction nucleotides: 11. The CDR3 loop spans 16 amino acids. The germline V gene has CDR1 KGHSH and CDR2 LQKENI. CDR3 sequence reads: CASSPSGRQGTDTQYF. CDR3 DNA sequence: TGTGCCAGCTCCCCCTCCGGTAGACAGGGGACAGATACGCAGTATTTT. The whole variable domain, filled in from reference TRBV18 and TRBJ2-3, reads NAGVMQNPRHLVRRRGQEARLRCSPMKGHSHVYWYRQLPEEGLKFMVYLQKENIIDESGMPKERFSAEFPKEGPSILRIQQVVRGDSAAYFCASSPSGRQGTDTQYFGPGTRLTVL.